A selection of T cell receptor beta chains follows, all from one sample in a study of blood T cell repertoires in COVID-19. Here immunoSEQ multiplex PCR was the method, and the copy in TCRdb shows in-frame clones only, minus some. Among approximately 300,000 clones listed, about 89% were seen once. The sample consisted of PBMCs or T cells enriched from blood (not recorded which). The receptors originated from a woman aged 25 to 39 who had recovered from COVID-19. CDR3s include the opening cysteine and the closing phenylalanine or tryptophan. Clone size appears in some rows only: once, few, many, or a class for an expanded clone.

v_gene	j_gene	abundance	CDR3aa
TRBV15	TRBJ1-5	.	CATSREGTGPVWHF
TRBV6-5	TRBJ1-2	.	CASTRGFGYTF
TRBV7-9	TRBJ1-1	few	CASSLRQGNTEAFF
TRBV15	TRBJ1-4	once	CATSRDSNEKLFF
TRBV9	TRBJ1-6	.	CASSVRGNSPLHF
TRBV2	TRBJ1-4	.	CASSDDSGKLFF
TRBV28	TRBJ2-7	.	CASSSAGDSYEQYF
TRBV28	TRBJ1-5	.	CASSLSQGNGGNQPQHF
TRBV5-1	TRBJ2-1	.	CASSTTGAYNEQFF
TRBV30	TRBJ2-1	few	CAWSPVKFLTSGGTNEQFF
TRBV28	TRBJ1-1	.	CASSKSGTSDTEAFF
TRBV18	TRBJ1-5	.	CASSPRTDYSNQPQHF
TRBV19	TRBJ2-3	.	CASSSIAGGRTDTQYF
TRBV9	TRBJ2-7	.	CASSPFTGAHEQYF
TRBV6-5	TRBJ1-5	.	CASSNGQATQPQHF
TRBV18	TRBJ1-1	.	CASSSPVNTEAFF
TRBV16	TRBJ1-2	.	CASSRPGQGNYGYTF
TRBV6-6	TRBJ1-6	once	CASSYARGAYNSPLHF
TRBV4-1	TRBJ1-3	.	CASSHPGVSSGNTIYF
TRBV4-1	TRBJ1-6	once	CASSQTGQGGNSPLHF
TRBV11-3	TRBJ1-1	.	CASSRAGGMNTEAFF
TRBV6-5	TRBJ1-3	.	CASSSPGNTIYF
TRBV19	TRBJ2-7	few	CASSSTGVLLYEQYF
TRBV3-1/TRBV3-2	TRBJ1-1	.	CASSQVVGSTEAFF
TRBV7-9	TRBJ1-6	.	CASSASLASGINSPLHF
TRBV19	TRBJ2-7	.	CASAPNHRGAGPEQYF
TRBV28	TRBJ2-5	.	CASSPRGGGAETQYF
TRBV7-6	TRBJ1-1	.	CASSLATLFGQGQTEAFF
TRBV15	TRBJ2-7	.	CATSRDGQAEQYF
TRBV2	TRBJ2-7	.	CASSALAERSYEQYF
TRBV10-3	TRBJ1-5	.	CAISDRDRANNQPQHF
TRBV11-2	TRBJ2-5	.	CASSVLDRAGTQYF
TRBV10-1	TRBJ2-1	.	CASSLAGGPDEQFF
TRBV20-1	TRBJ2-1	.	CSASGSSYNEQFF
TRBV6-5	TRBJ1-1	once	CASSYLQGAGSFF
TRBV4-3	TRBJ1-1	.	CASSQARGQRDTEAFF
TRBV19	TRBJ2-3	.	CASKGGAITDTQYF
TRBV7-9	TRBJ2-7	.	CASSLAREEYEQYF
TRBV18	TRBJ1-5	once	CASSHDRVVGNQPQHF